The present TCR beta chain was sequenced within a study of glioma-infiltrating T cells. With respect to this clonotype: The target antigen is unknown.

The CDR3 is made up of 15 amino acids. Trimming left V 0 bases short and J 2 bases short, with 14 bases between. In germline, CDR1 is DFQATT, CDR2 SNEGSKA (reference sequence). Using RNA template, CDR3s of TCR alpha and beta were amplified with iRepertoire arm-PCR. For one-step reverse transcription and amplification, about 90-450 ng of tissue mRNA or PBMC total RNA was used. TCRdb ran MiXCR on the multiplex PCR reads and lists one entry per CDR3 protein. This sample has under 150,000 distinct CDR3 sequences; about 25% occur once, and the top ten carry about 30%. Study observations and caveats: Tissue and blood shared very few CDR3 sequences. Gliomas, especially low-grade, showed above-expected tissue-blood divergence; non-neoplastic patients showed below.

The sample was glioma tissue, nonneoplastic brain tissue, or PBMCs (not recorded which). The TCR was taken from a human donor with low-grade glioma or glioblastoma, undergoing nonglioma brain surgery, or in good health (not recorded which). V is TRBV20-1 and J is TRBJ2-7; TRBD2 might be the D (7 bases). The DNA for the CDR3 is TGCAGTGCTAGAGAATCGCGGGGGCGCACCTACGAGCAGTACGTC. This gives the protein CSARESRGRTYEQYV.